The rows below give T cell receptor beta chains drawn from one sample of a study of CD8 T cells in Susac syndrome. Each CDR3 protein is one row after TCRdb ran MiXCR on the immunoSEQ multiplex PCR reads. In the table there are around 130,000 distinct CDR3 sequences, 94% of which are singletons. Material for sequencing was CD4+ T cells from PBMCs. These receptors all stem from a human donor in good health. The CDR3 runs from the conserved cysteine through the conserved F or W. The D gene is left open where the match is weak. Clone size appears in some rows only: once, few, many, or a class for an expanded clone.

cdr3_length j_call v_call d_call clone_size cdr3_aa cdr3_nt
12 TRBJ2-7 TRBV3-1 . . CASSPRPGEQYF TGTGCCAGCAGCCCCCGGCCAGGCGAGCAGTACTTC
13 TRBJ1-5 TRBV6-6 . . CASSYTVEEPQHF TGTGCCAGCAGTTATACGGTGGAGGAGCCCCAGCATTTT
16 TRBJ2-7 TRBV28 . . CASNTLRSTGLLEQYF TGTGCCAGCAACACTCTCCGGTCCACTGGTCTCTTGGAGCAGTACTTC
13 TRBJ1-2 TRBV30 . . CAWNLGGFYGYTF TGTGCCTGGAATTTAGGCGGATTCTATGGCTACACCTTC
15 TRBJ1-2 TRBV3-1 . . CASSQAVRANYGYTF TGTGCCAGCAGCCAAGCGGTACGGGCTAACTATGGCTACACCTTC
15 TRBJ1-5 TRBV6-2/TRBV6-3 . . CASSSAATRGQPQHF TGTGCCAGCAGTTCCGCTGCTACCCGGGGGCAGCCCCAGCATTTT
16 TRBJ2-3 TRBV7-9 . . CASSPGVRGATDTQYF TGTGCCAGCAGCCCCGGGGTCCGGGGGGCCACAGATACGCAGTATTTT
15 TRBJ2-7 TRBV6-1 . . CASSEGIWRHYEQYF TGTGCCAGCAGTGAAGGGATATGGAGACACTACGAGCAGTACTTC
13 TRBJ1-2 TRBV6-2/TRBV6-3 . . CASRDATTYGYTF TGTGCCAGCCGGGACGCTACGACCTATGGCTACACCTTC
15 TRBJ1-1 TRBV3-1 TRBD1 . CASRPKGQGGTEAFF TGTGCCAGCAGACCGAAGGGACAGGGAGGGACTGAAGCTTTCTTT
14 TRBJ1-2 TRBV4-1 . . CASSQDSTYYGYTF TGCGCCAGCAGCCAAGATTCGACTTACTATGGCTACACCTTC
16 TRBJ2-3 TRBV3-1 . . CASSPRLAARTDTQYF TGTGCCAGCAGCCCAAGGCTAGCCGCCCGCACAGATACGCAGTATTTT
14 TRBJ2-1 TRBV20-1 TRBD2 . CSVLRASGTNEQFF TGCAGTGTTCTCCGGGCTAGCGGGACCAATGAGCAGTTCTTC
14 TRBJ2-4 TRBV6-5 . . CASSPGVGANIQYF TGTGCCAGCAGCCCAGGGGTCGGAGCCAACATTCAGTACTTC
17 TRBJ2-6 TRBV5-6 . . CASSLGPPSSGANVLTF TGTGCCAGCAGCTTGGGCCCCCCGAGCTCTGGGGCCAACGTCCTGACTTTC
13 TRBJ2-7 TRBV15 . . CATSRPDNYEQYF TGTGCCACCAGCAGACCAGACAACTACGAGCAGTACTTC
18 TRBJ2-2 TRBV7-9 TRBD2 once CASSFILRRERGTGELFF TGTGCCAGCAGCTTTATTCTCCGGCGGGAGCGGGGCACCGGGGAGCTGTTTTTT
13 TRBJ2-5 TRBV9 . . CASSASQAETQYF TGTGCCAGCAGCGCGTCTCAAGCGGAGACCCAGTACTTC
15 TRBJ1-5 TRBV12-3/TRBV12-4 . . CASSFSGGRSQPQHF TGTGCCAGCAGTTTCTCGGGGGGCCGGAGTCAGCCCCAGCATTTT
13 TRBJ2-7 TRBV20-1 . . CSAIERQAYEQYF TGCAGTGCTATCGAACGACAGGCCTACGAGCAGTACTTC
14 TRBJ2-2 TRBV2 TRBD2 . CATATSWDTGELFF TGTGCCACAGCGACTAGCTGGGACACCGGGGAGCTGTTTTTT
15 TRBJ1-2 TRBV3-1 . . CASSQDFEGNYGYTF TGTGCCAGCAGCCAAGATTTCGAAGGGAACTATGGCTACACCTTC
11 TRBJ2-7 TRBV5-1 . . CASSTGREQYF TGCGCCAGCAGTACAGGGAGAGAGCAGTACTTC
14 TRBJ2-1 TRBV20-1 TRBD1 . CSASSGQGAREQFF TGCAGTGCTAGCTCGGGACAGGGGGCCCGTGAGCAGTTCTTC
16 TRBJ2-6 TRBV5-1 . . CASSKRPSSGANVLTF TGCGCCAGCAGCAAACGCCCGAGCTCTGGGGCCAACGTCCTGACTTTC
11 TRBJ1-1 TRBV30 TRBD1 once CAWSVDRAAFF TGTGCCTGGAGTGTGGACAGGGCGGCTTTCTTT
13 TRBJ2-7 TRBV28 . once CASNLRSRAEQYF TGTGCCAGCAATTTACGCAGCCGAGCCGAGCAGTACTTC
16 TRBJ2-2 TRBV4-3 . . CASSQVWDSNTGELFF TGCGCCAGCAGCCAAGTCTGGGATTCCAACACCGGGGAGCTGTTTTTT
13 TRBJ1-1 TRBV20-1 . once CSATRTRDTEAFF TGCAGTGCCACTAGAACGAGGGACACTGAAGCTTTCTTT
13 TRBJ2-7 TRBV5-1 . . CASSSDRRNEQYF TGCGCCAGCAGCTCCGACCGCAGGAACGAGCAGTACTTC
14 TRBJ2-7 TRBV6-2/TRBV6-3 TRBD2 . CASSRTSEVREQYF TGTGCCAGCAGTCGAACTAGCGAAGTACGCGAGCAGTACTTC
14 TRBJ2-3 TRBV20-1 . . CSVQGHSSTDTQYF TGCAGTGTCCAAGGTCATAGCAGCACAGATACGCAGTATTTT
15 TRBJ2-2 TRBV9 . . CASSELNVNTGELFF TGTGCCAGCAGCGAACTTAACGTAAACACCGGGGAGCTGTTTTTT
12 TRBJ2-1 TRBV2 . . CASSDHESVQFF TGTGCCAGCAGTGATCATGAATCTGTGCAGTTCTTC
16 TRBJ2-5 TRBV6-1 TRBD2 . CASSEGYGGYQETQYF TGTGCCAGCAGTGAAGGCTACGGGGGGTATCAAGAGACCCAGTACTTC
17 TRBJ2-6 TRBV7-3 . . CASSPLSGSSGANVLTF TGTGCCAGCAGCCCCCTAAGTGGCAGCTCTGGGGCCAACGTCCTGACTTTC